This T cell receptor beta chain appears in the sequencing data of a study of identical twins. The CDR3 contains 15 residues. V was cut by 2 bases and J by 0 bases, with 11 bases left in between. Germline V gene data show CDR1 as SQVTM and CDR2 as ANQGSEA. This clonotype was counted between two and nine times. TCRdb redid the calling of the 5' RACE reads with MiXCR, one entry per CDR3 protein. The sample includes about 240,000 distinct CDR3 sequences, 7.5% of them seen just once. The sample was also linked to a second study, of yellow fever vaccine responses in identical twins.

Input material: CD8+ T cells sorted from blood. The clonotype comes from a woman between 18 and 29 years old in good health. The rearrangement joins TRBV29-1 to TRBJ1-5; D not resolved. CDR3: CSVERRRYSNQPQHF. For the CDR3, the DNA is TGCAGCGTTGAACGGCGGAGATATAGCAATCAGCCCCAGCATTTT.